The 8 T cell receptor beta chains listed next were all sequenced from one sample in a study of Ad26.COV2.S vaccination and SARS-CoV-2 variants. Documented treatment: over 15 received Ad26.COV2.S at low or high dose, single or two shots; about five received placebo; per-sample allocation not given. After the first vaccine or placebo injection, samples were drawn on day 63. The repertoire was sequenced with immunoSEQ multiplex PCR; TCRdb's copy has only in-frame clones and lacks some. The sample has hundreds of thousands of clones; roughly 81% are singletons. The sample in question was peripheral blood, obtained in a trial of Ad26.COV2.S vaccine versus placebo. These receptors were obtained from a person between 18 and 59 years old who received the Ad26.COV2.S COVID-19 vaccine or a placebo.

This chain links TRBV5-1 with TRBJ2-3; 10 bases are shared with TRBD1. CDR3 size: 19 residues. The germline CDR1 and CDR2 sequences are SGHRS and YFSETQ. V shed 0 bases, J shed 2 bases, and the junction held 12 bases outside the gene matches. DNA of the CDR3: TGCGCCAGCAGCTTGGAAGACAGGGGGCCACCCGTATCCACAGATACGCAGTATTTT. Translated: CASSLEDRGPPVSTDTQYF. Supplemented by reference TRBV5-1 and TRBJ2-3, the full variable domain reads KAGVTQTPRYLIKTRGQQVTLSCSPISGHRSVSWYQQTPGQGLQFLFEYFSETQRNKGNFPGRFSGRQFSNSRSEMNVSTLELGDSALYLCASSLEDRGPPVSTDTQYFGPGTRLTVL.

This chain connects TRBV27 to TRBJ1-6; 7 positions match TRBD1. The ends lost 6 bases at V and 8 bases at J; junction bases unmatched: 10. The CDR3 runs 15 residues. Looked up from germline, CDR1 is MNHEY and CDR2 is SMNVEV (reference sequence). The CDR3 region is CASRFSTGWDSPLHF. In nucleotides, the CDR3 is TGTGCCAGCAGATTCTCGACAGGGTGGGATTCACCCCTCCACTTT.

The gene calls are TRBV7-9 and TRBJ1-4; the D is unclear. This CDR3 is built from 14 residues. Deletions cut 8 bases from V and 2 bases from J, with 12 bases between. The germline V gene encodes CDR1 SEHNR and CDR2 FQNEAQ (reference sequence). The CDR3 DNA follows: TGTGCCAGCGGAACCGGGAATACTAATGAAAAACTGTTTTTT. This sequence encodes CASGTGNTNEKLFF.

J is TRBJ1-1 and V is TRBV5-4; TRBD1 is a possible D gene (5 bases). CDR3 length equals 14 residues. Germline loops: CDR1 SGHNT, CDR2 YYREEE (reference sequence). The V end was cut by 0 bases, the J end by 6 bases, with 12 bases between. The CDR3 DNA follows: TGTGCCAGCAGCTTGGGGGGCGGGGCCGCTGAAGCTTTCTTT. Protein: CASSLGGGAAEAFF.

The chain couples TRBV2 to TRBJ2-2; 9 bases match TRBD1. The CDR3 length is 13 residues. V shed 11 bases, J shed 2 bases, and the junction held 3 bases outside the gene matches. Germline CDR1 and CDR2: SNHLY and FYNNEI. DNA for the CDR3: TGTGCCGGGGACAGGGCAAACACCGGGGAGCTGTTTTTT. This gives the protein CAGDRANTGELFF.

In its sample, this clone was seen a few times. The gene calls are TRBV5-1 and TRBJ1-1, with a tentative D call TRBD1 (6 bases). This CDR3 is built from 15 residues. V dropped 4 bases and J dropped 4 bases, with 17 bases sitting between them. Per the germline V gene, CDR1 is SGHRS and CDR2 is YFSETQ. The CDR3: CASSETDSHPTEAFF. The CDR3 DNA reads as TGCGCCAGCAGCGAAACGGACAGCCATCCCACTGAAGCTTTCTTT. The full variable domain, rest sourced from reference TRBV5-1 and TRBJ1-1, is KAGVTQTPRYLIKTRGQQVTLSCSPISGHRSVSWYQQTPGQGLQFLFEYFSETQRNKGNFPGRFSGRQFSNSRSEMNVSTLELGDSALYLCASSETDSHPTEAFFGQGTRLTVV.

This chain links TRBV9 with TRBJ1-3; D is unresolved. The V gene's germline CDR1 is SGDLS and CDR2 YYNGEE. V was shortened by 1 base and J by 0 bases, with 8 bases between the two germline ends. This CDR3 region has 15 residues. CDR3 in DNA: TGTGCCAGCAGCGTATTGGGGTCCTCTGGAAACACCATATATTTT. This gives the protein CASSVLGSSGNTIYF. The variable domain in full, completed from reference TRBV9 and TRBJ1-3, reads DSGVTQTPKHLITATGQRVTLRCSPRSGDLSVYWYQQSLDQGLQFLIQYYNGEERAKGNILERFSAQQFPDLHSELNLSSLELGDSALYFCASSVLGSSGNTIYFGEGSWLTVV.

There are a few counts of this clone. The genes are TRBV19 and TRBJ1-6; 9 bases are shared with TRBD1. This CDR3 is built from 15 residues. CDR1 LNHDA and CDR2 SQIVND come from the germline V gene (reference sequence). Germline trimming cut 9 bases from V and 9 bases from J; bases unmatched to any gene: 12. Here the CDR3 DNA reads TGTGCCAGCCGAAAACAGGGGGCCACCGCTTCACCCCTCCACTTT. Amino acid sequence: CASRKQGATASPLHF.